What follows are 5 T cell receptor beta chains derived from one specimen sequenced in a study of neoadjuvant nivolumab and ipilimumab in lung cancer. Here immunoSEQ multiplex PCR was the method, and the copy in TCRdb shows in-frame clones only, minus some. The table shows around 4,700 clones, with about 77% occurring only once. The material sequenced was adjacent normal lung tissue, taken after neoadjuvant nivolumab, alone or with ipilimumab, at or shortly before surgery. Every receptor here comes from an adult with non-small cell lung cancer.

V gene TRBV5-5 combines with J gene TRBJ1-1; 8 bases map to TRBD1. Germline V gives CDR1 SGHKS, CDR2 YYEKEE (reference sequence). After removal of 3 bases from V and 10 bases from J, the junction contained 11 bases not matched to a gene. The length of the CDR3 is 14 residues. The CDR3 DNA sequence: TGTGCCAGCAGCTGGGGGGGTCGACAGGGGCTAGCTTTCTTT. Translated: CASSWGGRQGLAFF.

The chain joins TRBV19 to TRBJ1-1; D perhaps matches TRBD1 (5 bases). The CDR3 length is 16 residues. The germline gives CDR1 LNHDA, CDR2 SQIVND (reference sequence). Trimming removed 5 bases at V and 3 bases at J, with 19 bases between. CDR3: CASSLKVGGWYTEAFF. Written as DNA, the CDR3 is TGTGCCAGTAGTCTAAAGGTCGGGGGTTGGTACACTGAAGCTTTCTTT.

This clone was detected only once. CDR3 nucleotide sequence: TGTGCCAGCAGTGAACAGACAGGGACCTCCTACGAGCAGTACTTC. Translation: CASSEQTGTSYEQYF. This sequence joins TRBV6-1 and TRBJ2-7; 7 bases map to TRBD1. The junction had 4 bases not matched to a gene; V was cut back by 2 bases and J by 0 bases. Germline V CDR1 and CDR2: MNHNS, SASEGT. The CDR3 is made up of 15 amino acids.

The chain joins TRBV7-8 to TRBJ1-2, with D unclear. Germline values: CDR1 SGHVS, CDR2 FQNEAQ. This CDR3 comprises 14 residues. Deletions cut 1 base from V and 3 bases from J, with 9 bases between. Written as DNA, the CDR3 is TGTGCCAGCAGCTTAGTGGGCGCCGACTATGGCTACACCTTC. This gives the protein CASSLVGADYGYTF.

The rearrangement uses TRBV6-5 and TRBJ2-3; 9 bases align to TRBD2. The V segment lost 5 bases and the J segment 2 bases; nucleotides outside the gene matches: 5. Per germline, CDR1 MNHEY and CDR2 SVGAGI. The CDR3 spans 15 residues. DNA for the CDR3: TGTGCCAGCAGTATCCAGCGGGGGGTCACAGATACGCAGTATTTT. Translated, it gives CASSIQRGVTDTQYF.